These 14 T cell receptor beta chains were all obtained from the same sample, sequenced in a study of cytomegalovirus exposure and HLA in healthy donors. Primers for the PCR totalled 60 Vbeta and 13 Jbeta. Assay: immunoSEQ multiplex PCR; the TCRdb copy retains only in-frame clones and omits some. The sample contains about 200,000 clones, roughly four fifths of which appear only once. The sample taken for sequencing was PBMCs. The receptor source for this set is a girl aged 5-17 years in good health and CMV-seronegative.

This clone was recorded a few times. The rearrangement joins TRBV4-1 to TRBJ2-7; D call uncertain. Germline V gene sequence: CDR1 MGHRA, CDR2 YSYEKL. CDR3 length equals 18 residues. Trimming shortened V by 3 bases and J by 0 bases, and 21 bases separated the two germline ends. In nucleotides, the CDR3 is TGCGCCAGCAGCCAGAGATCCCCGGAGTCATCGGGCTCCTACGAGCAGTACTTC. It encodes CASSQRSPESSGSYEQYF.

V gene TRBV30 combines with J gene TRBJ2-5, with a weak D call TRBD2 (6 bases). Germline values: CDR1 GTSNPN, CDR2 SVGIG (reference sequence). CDR3 length: 12 residues. The ends were cut back, 5 bases at V and 2 bases at J, with 9 bases in the middle. CDR3 coding DNA: TGTGCCTGGGCGACTAGGCAAGAGACCCAGTACTTC. This gives the protein CAWATRQETQYF.

The CDR3 loop is CASSLGQGFYNEQFF. The CDR3 DNA is TGTGCCAGCAGCTTGGGGCAGGGGTTCTACAATGAGCAGTTCTTC. J is TRBJ2-1 and V is TRBV5-4; maybe TRBD1 (6 bases). Germline assignment: CDR1 SGHNT and CDR2 YYREEE (reference sequence). CDR3 length: 15 amino acids. Trimming shortened V by 0 bases and J by 3 bases, and 10 bases separated the two germline ends.

V is TRBV30 and J is TRBJ1-4; D is ambiguous. V gave up 2 bases and J gave up 5 bases, with 18 bases separating them. Germline CDR1 reads GTSNPN; CDR2 reads SVGIG (reference sequence). The CDR3 consists of 16 residues. The CDR3 spells CAWSPPRGIANEKLFF. The DNA for the CDR3 is TGTGCCTGGAGTCCCCCTCGGGGTATCGCGAATGAAAAACTGTTTTTT.

This clone was counted only a few times. The genes are TRBV5-6 and TRBJ1-1, with D perhaps matching TRBD1 (6 bases). Germline V gene data show CDR1 as SGHDT and CDR2 as YYEEEE. This CDR3 region has 11 residues. Deletions cut 4 bases from V and 10 bases from J, with 11 bases between. Here the CDR3 reads CASSQQGAAFF. The CDR3 DNA follows: TGTGCCAGCAGCCAACAGGGAGCAGCTTTCTTT.

V and J are TRBV27 and TRBJ2-2; weak D call: TRBD1 (5 bases). V was pared by 6 bases and J by 6 bases, with 8 bases between. Germline V gene data show CDR1 as MNHEY and CDR2 as SMNVEV (reference sequence). CDR3 size: 12 residues. The chain's CDR3 is CASSRVAGELFF. CDR3 nucleotide sequence: TGTGCCAGCAGCAGGGTAGCCGGGGAGCTGTTTTTT.

The J gene is TRBJ2-5, the V gene TRBV5-4; no firm D call. The CDR3 sequence is 12 residues long. Per germline, CDR1 SGHNT and CDR2 YYREEE (reference sequence). V gave up 4 bases and J gave up 5 bases, with 9 bases separating them. CDR3 region: CASSRNSETQYF. In DNA form, the CDR3 reads TGTGCCAGCAGCCGCAACTCGGAGACCCAGTACTTC.

This sequence joins TRBV28 and TRBJ1-1, with a possible D match to TRBD1 (5 bases). CDR3 length equals 14 residues. Germline values: CDR1 MDHEN, CDR2 SYDVKM. V gave up 3 bases and J gave up 1 base, with 9 bases separating them. The CDR3 is CASSFQGKNTEAFF. For the CDR3, the DNA is TGTGCCAGCAGTTTTCAGGGTAAGAACACTGAAGCTTTCTTT.

The rearrangement uses TRBV27 and TRBJ1-5; 8 positions match TRBD1. Germline CDR1 MNHEY, CDR2 SMNVEV (reference sequence). V lost 6 bases and J lost 3; bases outside the gene matches: 10. This CDR3 spans 16 amino acids. In DNA, the CDR3 is TGTGCCAGCAGCCGAGACAGGGGATCTATCAATCAGCCCCAGCATTTT. Translation gives CASSRDRGSINQPQHF.

This sequence joins TRBV5-5 and TRBJ1-4; the D is unclear. The CDR3 runs to 15 residues. V was clipped by 0 bases and J by 8 bases, with 14 bases between them. CDR1 SGHKS and CDR2 YYEKEE come from the germline V gene (reference sequence). DNA for the CDR3: TGTGCCAGCAGCTTGGGGCAGGCCGTTAGAGAAAAACTGTTTTTT. Translated: CASSLGQAVREKLFF.

This chain uses TRBV27 with TRBJ2-2; TRBD1 aligns across 7 bases. J lost 7 bases, V lost 6 bases, and 5 bases had no gene match. The CDR3 sequence is 13 residues long. Germline loops: CDR1 MNHEY, CDR2 SMNVEV (reference sequence). The chain's CDR3 is CASRRQGVGELFF. For the CDR3, the DNA is TGTGCCAGCAGACGACAGGGTGTCGGGGAGCTGTTTTTT.

The chain carries TRBV2 and TRBJ2-3; a possible D gene is TRBD1 (6 bases). The CDR3 contains 18 residues. Germline V CDR1 and CDR2: SNHLY, FYNNEI. V lost 7 bases to trimming and J lost 2 bases, with 25 bases between them. DNA of the CDR3: TGTGCCAGCACCGCGACCCTTCTAGGACAGATCTCCACAGATACGCAGTATTTT. Translated: CASTATLLGQISTDTQYF.

As DNA, the CDR3 is TGTGCCAGCAGACACACAGGGTACAATGAGCAGTTCTTC. This translates into CASRHTGYNEQFF. The V and J genes are TRBV27 and TRBJ2-1, with D perhaps TRBD1 (6 bases). Germline assignment: CDR1 MNHEY and CDR2 SMNVEV (reference sequence). The CDR3 spans 13 residues. V lost 6 bases and J lost 4, with 10 bases in between.

This chain connects TRBV4-1 to TRBJ1-2; tentatively, D is TRBD1 (6 bases). CDR1 is MGHRA and CDR2 is YSYEKL in the germline V gene. This CDR3 has 14 amino acids. Trimming pared 4 bases from V and 4 bases from J, leaving 13 bases between. DNA of the CDR3: TGCGCCAGCAGCCCAGTGGGGGCAGGCTATGGCTACACCTTC. Residues: CASSPVGAGYGYTF.